What follows are 7 T cell receptor beta chains derived from one specimen sequenced in a study of blood T cell repertoires in COVID-19. Assay used: immunoSEQ multiplex PCR; TCRdb lists only in-frame clones, some missing. The sample lists more than 100,000 clones, roughly 84% occurring once. The sequenced sample consisted of PBMCs or T cells enriched from blood (not recorded which). These receptors came from a woman in her 30s who had recovered from COVID-19.

The rearrangement links TRBV19 to TRBJ2-1, with 11 bases identical to TRBD2. This CDR3 contains 16 residues. Trimming took 5 bases from V and 7 from J; bases not matched to a gene: 10. Germline V CDR1 and CDR2: LNHDA, SQIVND (reference sequence). The CDR3 bases are TGTGCCAGTAGTGCCCGAACTAGCGGGAGTTTTAATGAGCAGTTCTTC. It yields the protein CASSARTSGSFNEQFF.

The gene calls are TRBV2 and TRBJ2-7; D is unclear. Germline V gene lookup returns CDR1 SNHLY and CDR2 FYNNEI. V was cut by 2 bases and J by 1 base, with 6 bases left in between. The CDR3 loop spans 13 amino acids. In DNA form, the CDR3 reads TGTGCCAGCAGTGAACCAGCGTCCTACGAGCAGTACTTC. Amino acid sequence: CASSEPASYEQYF.

The chain recombines TRBV5-1 with TRBJ1-1; TRBD1 is a possible D gene (5 bases). The CDR3 extends over 15 amino acids. Per germline, CDR1 SGHRS and CDR2 YFSETQ. V lost 0 bases, J lost 1 base, and 10 bases lay in between. CDR3 loop: CASSLAGRENTEAFF. The DNA of the CDR3 is TGCGCCAGCAGCTTGGCCGGCAGGGAGAACACTGAAGCTTTCTTT.

The rearrangement uses TRBV11-2 and TRBJ2-7, with 7 bases that match TRBD2. Germline values: CDR1 SGHAT, CDR2 FQNNGV. The length of the CDR3 is 15 residues. J gave up 5 bases and V 5 bases, and 12 bases lay outside the gene matches. The CDR3 region is CASSTINPGGNEQYF. As DNA, the CDR3 is TGTGCCAGCAGCACTATTAACCCCGGGGGGAACGAGCAGTACTTC.

The CDR3 is CASSPDRYQVDTQYF. CDR3 coding DNA: TGTGCCAGCAGCCCCGACCGGTACCAGGTAGATACGCAGTATTTT. This sequence joins TRBV13 and TRBJ2-3; no clear D gene. CDR3 length: 15 residues. V gave up 5 bases and J gave up 5 bases, with 17 bases separating them. Germline V CDR1 and CDR2: PRHDT, FYEKMQ (reference sequence).

The chain uses TRBV30 and TRBJ1-5; 8 bases fit TRBD1. The germline gives CDR1 GTSNPN, CDR2 SVGIG (reference sequence). V lost 2 bases and J lost 2; bases outside the gene matches: 5. This CDR3 comprises 15 residues. The CDR3 sequence is CAWSQGASGNQPQHF. CDR3 DNA sequence: TGTGCCTGGAGTCAGGGGGCATCGGGCAATCAGCCCCAGCATTTT.

This clone was detected a few times. The chain has TRBV11-2 and TRBJ2-7, with 12 positions matching TRBD2. Germline V gene sequence: CDR1 SGHAT, CDR2 FQNNGV. The CDR3 is 17 amino acids. Trimming took 8 bases from V and 0 from J; bases not matched to a gene: 11. In nucleotides, the CDR3 is TGTGCCAGCTTCGGCACCCTAGCGGGAGGGCCCTCCTACGAGCAGTACTTC. It specifies CASFGTLAGGPSYEQYF.